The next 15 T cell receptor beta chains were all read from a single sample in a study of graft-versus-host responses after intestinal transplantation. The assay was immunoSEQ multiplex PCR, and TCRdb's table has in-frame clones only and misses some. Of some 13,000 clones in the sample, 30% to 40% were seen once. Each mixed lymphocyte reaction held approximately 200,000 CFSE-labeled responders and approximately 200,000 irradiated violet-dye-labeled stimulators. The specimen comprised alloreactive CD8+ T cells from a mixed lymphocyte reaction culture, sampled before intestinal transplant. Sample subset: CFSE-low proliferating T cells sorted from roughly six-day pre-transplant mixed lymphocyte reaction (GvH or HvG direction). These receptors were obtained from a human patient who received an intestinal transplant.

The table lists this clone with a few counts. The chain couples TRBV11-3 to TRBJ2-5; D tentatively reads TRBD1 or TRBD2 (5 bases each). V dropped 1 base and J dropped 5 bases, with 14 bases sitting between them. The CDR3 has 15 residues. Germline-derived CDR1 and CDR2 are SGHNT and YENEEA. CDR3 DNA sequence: TGTGCCAGCAGCTTAGGGGGCGGGTTGGGGGAGACCCAGTACTTC. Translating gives CASSLGGGLGETQYF.

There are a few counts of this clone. This chain's CDR3 is CASSESRYLVRNEQFF. For the CDR3, the DNA is TGTGCCAGCAGTGAAAGCCGGTACCTAGTGCGCAATGAGCAGTTCTTC. The V gene is TRBV6-1, the J gene TRBJ2-1, with D uncertain. Trimming stripped 2 bases from V and 6 bases from J, with 17 bases between. The CDR3 contains 16 residues. CDR1 is MNHNS and CDR2 is SASEGT in the germline V gene.

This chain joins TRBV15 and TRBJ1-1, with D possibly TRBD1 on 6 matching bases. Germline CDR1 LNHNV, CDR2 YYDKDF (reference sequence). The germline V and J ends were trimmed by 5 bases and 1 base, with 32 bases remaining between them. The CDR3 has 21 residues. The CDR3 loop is CATSGKKNLSVGAVWNTEAFF. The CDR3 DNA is TGTGCCACCAGCGGCAAAAAAAATCTTTCCGTGGGGGCGGTTTGGAACACTGAAGCTTTCTTT.

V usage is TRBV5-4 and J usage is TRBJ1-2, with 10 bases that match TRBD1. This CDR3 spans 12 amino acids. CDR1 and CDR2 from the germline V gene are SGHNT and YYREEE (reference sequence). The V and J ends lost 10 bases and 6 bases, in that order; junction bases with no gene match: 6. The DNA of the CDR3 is TGTGCCTGTTTGGGACAGGGGAATGGCTACACCTTC. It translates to CACLGQGNGYTF.

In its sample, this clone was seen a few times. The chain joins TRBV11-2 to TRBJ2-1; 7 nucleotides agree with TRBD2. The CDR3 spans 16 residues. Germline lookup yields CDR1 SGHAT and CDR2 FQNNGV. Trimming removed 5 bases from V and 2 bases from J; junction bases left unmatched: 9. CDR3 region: CASSPRAAGAYNEQFF. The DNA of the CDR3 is TGTGCCAGCAGCCCCAGGGCGGCGGGGGCCTACAATGAGCAGTTCTTC.

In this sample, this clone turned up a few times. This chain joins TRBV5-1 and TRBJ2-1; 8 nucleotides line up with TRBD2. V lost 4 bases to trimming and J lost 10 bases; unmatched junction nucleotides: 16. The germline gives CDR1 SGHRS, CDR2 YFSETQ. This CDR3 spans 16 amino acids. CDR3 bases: TGCGCCAGCAGCGATCACCGACTAGCGCCCGACAGAGAGCAGTTCTTC. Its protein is CASSDHRLAPDREQFF.

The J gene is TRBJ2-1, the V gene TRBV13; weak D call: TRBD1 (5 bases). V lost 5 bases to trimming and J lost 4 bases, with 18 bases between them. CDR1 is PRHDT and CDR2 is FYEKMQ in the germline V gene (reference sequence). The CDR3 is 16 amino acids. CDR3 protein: CASSADGQGYYNEQFF. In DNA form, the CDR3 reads TGTGCCAGCAGCGCCGATGGGCAGGGATATTACAATGAGCAGTTCTTC.

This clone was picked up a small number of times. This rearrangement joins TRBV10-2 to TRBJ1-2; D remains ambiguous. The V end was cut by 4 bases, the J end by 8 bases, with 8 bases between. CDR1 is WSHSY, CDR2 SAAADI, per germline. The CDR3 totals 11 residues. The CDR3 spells CASSGGLGYTF. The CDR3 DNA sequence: TGCGCCAGCAGTGGAGGGTTAGGCTACACCTTC.

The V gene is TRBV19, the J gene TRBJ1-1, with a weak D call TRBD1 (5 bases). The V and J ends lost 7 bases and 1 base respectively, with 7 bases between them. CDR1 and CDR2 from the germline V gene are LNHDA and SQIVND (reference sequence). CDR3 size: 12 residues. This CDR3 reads CASIGGNTEAFF. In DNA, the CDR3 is TGTGCCAGTATTGGGGGGAACACTGAAGCTTTCTTT.

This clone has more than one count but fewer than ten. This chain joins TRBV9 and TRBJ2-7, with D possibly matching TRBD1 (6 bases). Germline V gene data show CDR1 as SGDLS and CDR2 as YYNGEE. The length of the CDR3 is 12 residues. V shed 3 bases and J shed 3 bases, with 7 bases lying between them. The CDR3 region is CASSGTDYEQYF. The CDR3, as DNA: TGTGCCAGCAGCGGGACAGACTACGAGCAGTACTTC.

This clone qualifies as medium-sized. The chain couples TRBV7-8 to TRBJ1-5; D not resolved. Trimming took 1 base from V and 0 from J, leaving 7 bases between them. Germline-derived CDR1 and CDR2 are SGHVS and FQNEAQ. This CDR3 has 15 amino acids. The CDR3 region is CASSLGRLSNQPQHF. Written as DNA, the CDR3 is TGTGCCAGCAGCTTAGGTCGCCTTAGCAATCAGCCCCAGCATTTT.

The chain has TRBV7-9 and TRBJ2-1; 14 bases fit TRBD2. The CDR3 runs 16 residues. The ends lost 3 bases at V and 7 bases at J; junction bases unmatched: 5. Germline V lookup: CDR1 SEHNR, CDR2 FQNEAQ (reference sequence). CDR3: CASSFLGLAGVNEQFF. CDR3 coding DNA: TGTGCCAGCAGCTTCCTGGGACTAGCGGGGGTAAATGAGCAGTTCTTC.

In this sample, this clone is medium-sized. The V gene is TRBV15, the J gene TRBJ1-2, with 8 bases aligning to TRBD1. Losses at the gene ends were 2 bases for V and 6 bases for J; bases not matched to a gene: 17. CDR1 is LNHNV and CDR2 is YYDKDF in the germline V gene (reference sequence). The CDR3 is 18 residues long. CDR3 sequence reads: CATSRLTPDPTGVDGYTF. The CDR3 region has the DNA TGTGCCACCAGCAGACTCACCCCCGACCCGACAGGGGTCGATGGCTACACCTTC.

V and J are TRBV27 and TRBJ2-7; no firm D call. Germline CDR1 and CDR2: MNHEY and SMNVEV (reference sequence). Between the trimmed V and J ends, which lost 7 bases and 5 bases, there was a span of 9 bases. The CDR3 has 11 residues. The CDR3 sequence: CASILGNEQYF. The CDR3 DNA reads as TGTGCCAGCATTCTAGGGAACGAGCAGTACTTC.

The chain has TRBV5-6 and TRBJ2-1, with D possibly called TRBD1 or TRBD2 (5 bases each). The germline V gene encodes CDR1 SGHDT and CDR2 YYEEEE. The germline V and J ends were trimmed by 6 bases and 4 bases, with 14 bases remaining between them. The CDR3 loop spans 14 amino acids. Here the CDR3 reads CASTTGTDYNEQFF. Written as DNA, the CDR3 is TGTGCCAGCACCACGGGGACGGATTACAATGAGCAGTTCTTC. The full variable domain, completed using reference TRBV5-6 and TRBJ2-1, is DAGVTQSPTHLIKTRGQQVTLRCSPKSGHDTVSWYQQALGQGPQFIFQYYEEEERQRGNFPDRFSGHQFPNYSSELNVNALLLGDSALYLCASTTGTDYNEQFFGPGTRLTVL.